There are a few counts of the clone carrying this T cell receptor (beta chain). Its antigen is unidentified. The study sampled nominally healthy donors, though unrecorded immune exposures were likely. The data stem from a study of cytomegalovirus exposure and HLA in healthy donors. 13 Jbeta primers and 60 Vbeta primers were used for the PCR. Repertoires were generated with immunoSEQ multiplex PCR, while TCRdb's copy carries only in-frame clones and drops some. The sample shows some 270,000 clones, 80% of them seen only once. CDR1 is SGHRS, CDR2 YFSETQ, per germline. The CDR3 contains 14 residues. Trimming removed 3 bases from V and 4 bases from J; junction bases left unmatched: 1. Overall study findings and caveats: Further analysis was carried out later, and it showed several of the most significant clusters appearing linked to common viral pathogens. In a later analysis, TCR beta V- and J-gene trimming was associated with a missense DCLRE1C variant.

The sequencing input was PBMCs. This chain uses TRBV5-1 with TRBJ2-7; 13 positions agree with TRBD2. The TCR comes from a girl aged 2-15 years in good health and CMV-seronegative. CDR3 region: CASSWTSGSYEQYF. Here the CDR3 DNA reads TGCGCCAGCAGCTGGACTAGCGGGAGTTACGAGCAGTACTTC. The complete variable domain, with remaining parts taken from reference TRBV5-1 and TRBJ2-7, reads KAGVTQTPRYLIKTRGQQVTLSCSPISGHRSVSWYQQTPGQGLQFLFEYFSETQRNKGNFPGRFSGRQFSNSRSEMNVSTLELGDSALYLCASSWTSGSYEQYFGPGTRLTVT.